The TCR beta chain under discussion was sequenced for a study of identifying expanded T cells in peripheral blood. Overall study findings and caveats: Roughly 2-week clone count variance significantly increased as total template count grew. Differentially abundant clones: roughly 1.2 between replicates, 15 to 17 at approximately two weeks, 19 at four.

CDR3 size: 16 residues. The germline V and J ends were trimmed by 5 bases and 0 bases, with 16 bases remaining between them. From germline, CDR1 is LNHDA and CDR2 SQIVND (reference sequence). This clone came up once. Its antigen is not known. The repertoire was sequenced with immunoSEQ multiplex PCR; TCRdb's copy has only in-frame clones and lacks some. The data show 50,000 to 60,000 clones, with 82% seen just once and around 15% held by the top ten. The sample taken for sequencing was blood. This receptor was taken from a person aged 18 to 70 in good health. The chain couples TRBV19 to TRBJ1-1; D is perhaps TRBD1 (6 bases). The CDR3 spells CASSGDTGPLNTEAFF. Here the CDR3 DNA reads TGTGCCAGTAGTGGGGACACAGGTCCCCTGAACACTGAAGCTTTCTTT.